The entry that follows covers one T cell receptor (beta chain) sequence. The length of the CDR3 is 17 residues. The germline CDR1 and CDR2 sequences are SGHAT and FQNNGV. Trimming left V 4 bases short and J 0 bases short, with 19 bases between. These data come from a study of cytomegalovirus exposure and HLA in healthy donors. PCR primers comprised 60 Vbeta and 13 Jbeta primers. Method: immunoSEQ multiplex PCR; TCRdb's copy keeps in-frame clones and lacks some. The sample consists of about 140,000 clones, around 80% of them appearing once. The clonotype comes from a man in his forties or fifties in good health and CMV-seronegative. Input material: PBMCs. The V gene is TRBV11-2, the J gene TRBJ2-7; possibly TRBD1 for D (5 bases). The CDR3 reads CASSSGFAGSFSYEQYF. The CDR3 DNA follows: TGTGCCAGCAGCTCCGGATTTGCAGGGTCCTTCTCCTACGAGCAGTACTTC.